The 19 T cell receptor beta chains listed next were all sequenced from one sample in a study of human T cells and chemical hapten exposure (dated by TCRdb to 2020 to 2023). Read against the paper, the sample's time point label means: pre-sensitization, week 0. Explained via the paper, the treatment or condition label denotes: therapeutic diphenylcyclopropenone sensitization with weekly scalp DPC. The method was RACE. Sequencing was performed on a NextSeq 500. TCRdb's own reprocessing of the public reads used fastp at Q25 and MiXCR and kept productive beta chains. Each entry is one CDR3 protein sequence, shown with its most common DNA and genes. A total of roughly 380,000 distinct CDR3 sequences appear in this sample, roughly 5% of them only once. 2% to 3% of the sample lies in the top ten. The sample in question was whole blood, obtained in connection with sensitization to the hapten diphenylcyclopropenone (DPC). Source of these receptors: a woman in her 50s with alopecia areata. Some clones in this sample may be carry-over from other donors' samples.

This clonotype has a count of ten or more. CDR3 in DNA: TGTGCCAGCAGCGGCAGGTCTAGCACAGATACGCAGTATTTT. It codes for CASSGRSSTDTQYF. The chain couples TRBV7-2 to TRBJ2-3; D uncertain. Germline lookup yields CDR1 SGHTA and CDR2 FQGNSA. The CDR3 runs 14 residues. V gave up 5 bases and J gave up 0 bases, with 9 bases separating them. The full variable domain, in which reference TRBV7-2 and TRBJ2-3 provide the parts outside the CDR3, is GAGVSQSPSNKVTEKGKDVELRCDPISGHTALYWYRQSLGQGLEFLIYFQGNSAPDKSGLPSDRFSAERTGGSVSTLTIQRTQQEDSAVYLCASSGRSSTDTQYFGPGTRLTVL.

Many counts were recorded for this clonotype. The rearrangement joins TRBV5-1 to TRBJ2-7, with D perhaps TRBD1 or TRBD2 (5 bases each). Germline CDR1 and CDR2: SGHRS and YFSETQ. CDR3 size: 14 residues. Trimming stripped 4 bases from V and 2 bases from J, with 13 bases between. CDR3 coding DNA: TGCGCCAGCAGCCCGGGGCTGGCGCCCTACGAGCAGTACTTC. Residues: CASSPGLAPYEQYF.

The chain uses TRBV7-9 and TRBJ1-1; D remains unclear. This CDR3 has 14 amino acids. V was shortened by 3 bases and J by 5 bases, with 13 bases between the two germline ends. Germline CDR1 is SEHNR and CDR2 is FQNEAQ (reference sequence). The CDR3 loop is CASSFSRGGTEAFF. The CDR3 DNA follows: TGTGCCAGCAGCTTTAGCCGCGGCGGGACTGAAGCTTTCTTT.

The table lists this clonotype with many counts. This chain joins TRBV5-5 and TRBJ2-1, with 8 bases that match TRBD1. The germline CDR1 and CDR2 sequences are SGHKS and YYEKEE (reference sequence). The junction had 11 bases not matched to a gene; V was cut back by 7 bases and J by 5 bases. The CDR3 sequence is 15 residues long. CDR3 in DNA: TGTGCCAGCCGGTTCGCGACAGGGGTCGACAATGAGCAGTTCTTC. It specifies CASRFATGVDNEQFF.

This clonotype was observed many times. This chain connects TRBV7-2 to TRBJ2-3; D unresolved. CDR3 length: 15 residues. V dropped 1 base and J dropped 4 bases, with 12 bases sitting between them. Germline CDR1 and CDR2: SGHTA and FQGNSA. The CDR3 bases are TGTGCCAGCAGCTTAGGGGCCTTGGGTTCAGATACGCAGTATTTT. It codes for CASSLGALGSDTQYF.

This clonotype has just a few counts. J is TRBJ2-7 and V is TRBV6-6, with D possibly TRBD1 on 6 matching bases. The V end lost 7 bases, the J end lost 2 bases, and 15 bases lay between the germline ends. This CDR3 has 14 residues. CDR1 is MNHNY and CDR2 is SVGAGI in the germline V gene (reference sequence). CDR3 DNA sequence: TGTGCCAGCACCCCGGACAGACTCGCCTACGAGCAGTACTTC. Amino acids: CASTPDRLAYEQYF.

The V call is TRBV20-1, the J call TRBJ2-7; unclear D gene. The germline gives CDR1 DFQATT, CDR2 SNEGSKA (reference sequence). V lost 0 bases to trimming and J lost 5 bases, with 8 bases between them. The CDR3 has 12 residues. This CDR3 is CSAREVPNEQYF. CDR3 DNA: TGCAGTGCTAGAGAAGTTCCGAACGAGCAGTACTTC.

The sample holds many counts of this clonotype. The chain recombines TRBV27 with TRBJ2-1, with 8 nucleotides matching TRBD1. Trimming cost V 2 bases and J 8 bases; bases outside gene matches: 17. Germline-derived CDR1 and CDR2 are MNHEY and SMNVEV (reference sequence). The CDR3 spans 18 residues. The CDR3 region has the DNA TGTGCCAGCAGTTTACTCCAAATTCAGGGGGCAGGAGTCCATGAGCAGTTCTTC. Residues: CASSLLQIQGAGVHEQFF.

The genes are TRBV5-4 and TRBJ1-3; D is possibly TRBD1 (6 bases). The CDR3 runs 17 residues. Trimming took off 4 bases at V and 0 bases at J, with 17 bases between the two ends. The germline V gene encodes CDR1 SGHNT and CDR2 YYREEE (reference sequence). CDR3 bases: TGTGCCAGCAGCGACGGAAATCTACAGGGCTCTGGAAACACCATATATTTT. Translation gives CASSDGNLQGSGNTIYF.

This clonotype was counted between two and nine times. The chain joins TRBV20-1 to TRBJ2-1; 8 nucleotides agree with TRBD2. There are 12 residues in the CDR3. V lost 3 bases to trimming and J lost 6 bases; unmatched junction nucleotides: 1. CDR1 and CDR2 from the germline V gene are DFQATT and SNEGSKA (reference sequence). The CDR3 protein is CSASGRANEQFF. CDR3 in DNA: TGCAGTGCTAGCGGGAGGGCCAATGAGCAGTTCTTC.

This clonotype was counted many times. This chain links TRBV27 with TRBJ2-3; the D gene is possibly TRBD1 (5 bases). The CDR3 sequence is 16 residues long. CDR1 is MNHEY, CDR2 SMNVEV, per germline (reference sequence). With 4 bases removed from V and 1 base from J, the gap between germline ends came to 15 bases. CDR3 bases: TGTGCCAGCAGTTATCGACAGCTTCAAGGCACAGATACGCAGTATTTT. Its translation: CASSYRQLQGTDTQYF.

This clonotype was seen at least ten times. The chain carries TRBV12-3 or TRBV12-4 and TRBJ2-1; D not resolved. The CDR3 consists of 14 residues. V dropped 6 bases and J dropped 6 bases, with 15 bases sitting between them. The CDR3 spells CASSPAGPPNEQFF. As DNA, the CDR3 is TGTGCCAGCAGCCCCGCTGGTCCCCCCAATGAGCAGTTCTTC.

A few counts support this clonotype. This sequence joins TRBV28 and TRBJ2-3; D remains ambiguous. Germline values: CDR1 MDHEN, CDR2 SYDVKM. Trimming took 6 bases from V and 0 from J, leaving 13 bases between them. The CDR3 consists of 15 residues. The CDR3 here is CASSLSTTSTDTQYF. For the CDR3, the DNA is TGTGCCAGCAGCCTCTCGACGACTAGCACAGATACGCAGTATTTT.

The sample holds a few counts of this clonotype. The chain links TRBV7-9 to TRBJ2-6; 8 nucleotides align to TRBD1. This CDR3 is 18 amino acids long. The V gene end was trimmed by 0 bases and the J gene end by 0 bases; junction bases not matched to a gene: 4. The germline V gene has CDR1 SEHNR and CDR2 FQNEAQ (reference sequence). Written as DNA, the CDR3 is TGTGCCAGCAGCTTAGCACGGACAGGGATCTCTGGGGCCAACGTCCTGACTTTC. It yields the protein CASSLARTGISGANVLTF.

This clonotype was counted only a few times. The rearrangement uses TRBV14 and TRBJ2-5; D is tentatively TRBD1 or TRBD2 (7 bases each). Trimming pared 8 bases from V and 0 bases from J, leaving 10 bases between. The germline V gene encodes CDR1 SGHDN and CDR2 FVKESK. CDR3 length: 13 amino acids. CDR3 coding DNA: TGTGCCAGCCAGGGGGGGTACCAAGAGACCCAGTACTTC. Protein sequence: CASQGGYQETQYF.

This clonotype has only a few counts. The V call is TRBV11-2, the J call TRBJ1-6; TRBD1 matches at 9 bases. This CDR3 comprises 16 residues. Unmatched junction bases numbered 11, after V lost 4 bases and J lost 10 bases. Germline V gene sequence: CDR1 SGHAT, CDR2 FQNNGV. This chain's CDR3 is CASSSMDRGSGSPLHF. CDR3 DNA: TGTGCCAGCAGCTCAATGGACAGGGGAAGCGGATCACCCCTCCACTTT. Full variable domain (remainder filled in from reference TRBV11-2 and TRBJ1-6): EAGVAQSPRYKIIEKRQSVAFWCNPISGHATLYWYQQILGQGPKLLIQFQNNGVVDDSQLPKDRFSAERLKGVDSTLKIQPAKLEDSAVYLCASSSMDRGSGSPLHFGNGTRLTVT.

The gene calls are TRBV20-1 and TRBJ1-6; 9 bases agree with TRBD1. The trim removed 6 bases at V and 11 bases at J, leaving 8 bases unmatched. Germline lookup yields CDR1 DFQATT and CDR2 SNEGSKA (reference sequence). This CDR3 is built from 13 residues. CDR3: CSALGQGRPPLHF. CDR3 in DNA: TGCAGTGCGCTGGGACAGGGACGACCACCCCTCCACTTT.

This clonotype occurred many times. This rearrangement joins TRBV27 to TRBJ2-5; D call uncertain. Germline-derived CDR1 and CDR2 are MNHEY and SMNVEV (reference sequence). The CDR3 loop spans 12 amino acids. V lost 4 bases, J lost 0 bases, and 3 bases lay in between. The CDR3 spells CASSSDQETQYF. In DNA form, the CDR3 reads TGTGCCAGCAGTTCCGACCAAGAGACCCAGTACTTC.

This chain links TRBV6-1 with TRBJ1-1; D is ambiguous. This CDR3 region has 12 residues. Trimming took off 10 bases at V and 2 bases at J, with 11 bases between the two ends. CDR1 and CDR2 (germline): MNHNS, SASEGT. This CDR3 reads CANSLVNTEAFF. The CDR3 DNA reads as TGTGCCAACTCCCTGGTTAACACTGAAGCTTTCTTT.